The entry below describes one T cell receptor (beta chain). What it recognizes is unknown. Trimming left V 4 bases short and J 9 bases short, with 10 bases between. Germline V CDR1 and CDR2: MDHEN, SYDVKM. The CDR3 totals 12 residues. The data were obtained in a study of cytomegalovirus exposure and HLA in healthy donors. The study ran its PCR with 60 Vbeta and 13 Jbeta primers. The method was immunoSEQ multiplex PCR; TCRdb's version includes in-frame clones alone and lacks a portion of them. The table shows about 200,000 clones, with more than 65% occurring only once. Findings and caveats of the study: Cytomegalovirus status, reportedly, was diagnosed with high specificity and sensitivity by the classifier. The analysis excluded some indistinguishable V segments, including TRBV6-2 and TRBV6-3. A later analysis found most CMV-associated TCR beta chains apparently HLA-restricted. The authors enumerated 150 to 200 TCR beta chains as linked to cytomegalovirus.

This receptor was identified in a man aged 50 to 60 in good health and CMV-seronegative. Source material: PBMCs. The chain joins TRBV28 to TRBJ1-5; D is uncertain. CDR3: CASSSPPRPQHF. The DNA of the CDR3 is TGTGCCAGCAGTTCCCCGCCGAGGCCCCAGCATTTT. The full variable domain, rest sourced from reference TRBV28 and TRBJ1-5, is DVKVTQSSRYLVKRTGEKVFLECVQDMDHENMFWYRQDPGLGLRLIYFSYDVKMKEKGDIPEGYSVSREKKERFSLILESASTNQTSMYLCASSSPPRPQHFGDGTRLSIL.